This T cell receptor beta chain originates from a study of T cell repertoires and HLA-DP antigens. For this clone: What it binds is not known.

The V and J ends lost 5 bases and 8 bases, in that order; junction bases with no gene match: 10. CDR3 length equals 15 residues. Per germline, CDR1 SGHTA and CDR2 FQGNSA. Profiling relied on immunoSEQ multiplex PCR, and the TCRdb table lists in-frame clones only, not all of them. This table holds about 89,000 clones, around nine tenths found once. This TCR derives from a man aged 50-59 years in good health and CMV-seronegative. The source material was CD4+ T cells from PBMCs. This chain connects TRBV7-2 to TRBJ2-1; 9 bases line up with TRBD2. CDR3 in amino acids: CASSPQRAGGYEQFF. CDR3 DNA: TGTGCCAGCAGCCCCCAAAGAGCGGGAGGCTATGAGCAGTTCTTC. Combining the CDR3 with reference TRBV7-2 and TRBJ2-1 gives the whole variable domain GAGVSQSPSNKVTEKGKDVELRCDPISGHTALYWYRQSLGQGLEFLIYFQGNSAPDKSGLPSDRFSAERTGGSVSTLTIQRTQQEDSAVYLCASSPQRAGGYEQFFGPGTRLTVL.